The 14 T cell receptor beta chains in this list originate from one sample, sequenced in a study of T cells in Graves' hyperthyroidism and ophthalmopathy. There were TCR beta CDR3 regions amplified from RNA transcripts. HTBI primers were used for first-round RT-PCR of the TCR CDR3. From the multiplex PCR reads, TCRdb called clonotypes with MiXCR, one entry per CDR3 protein. The repertoire holds approximately 630,000 distinct CDR3 sequences, with 15% to 20% as singletons. The sequenced sample consisted of blood. The source is a woman aged 25 to 45 with Graves' hyperthyroidism.

This clonotype was counted at least ten times. The chain couples TRBV11-2 to TRBJ1-1, with D unresolved. Trimming removed 3 bases from V and 1 base from J, with 6 bases in between. The CDR3 contains 13 residues. Germline loops: CDR1 SGHAT, CDR2 FQNNGV. The CDR3 spells CASSFFSNTEAFF. CDR3 DNA sequence: TGTGCCAGCAGCTTTTTCTCGAACACTGAAGCTTTCTTT.

The chain has TRBV28 and TRBJ2-7, with 7 bases identical to TRBD1. The CDR3 runs to 12 residues. Germline-derived CDR1 and CDR2 are MDHEN and SYDVKM. Trimming cost V 6 bases and J 8 bases; bases outside gene matches: 7. The CDR3 loop is CASRTGTAKQYF. CDR3 DNA sequence: TGTGCCAGCAGGACCGGGACAGCCAAGCAGTACTTC.

Many counts were recorded for this clonotype. The chain combines TRBV3-1 with TRBJ2-7; D might be TRBD1 (5 bases). The V gene's germline CDR1 is LGHDT and CDR2 YNNKEL (reference sequence). V was pared by 0 bases and J by 7 bases, with 7 bases between. The CDR3 has 12 residues. The CDR3 loop is CASSQDNREQYF. The CDR3 nucleotides read TGTGCCAGCAGCCAAGATAACAGGGAGCAGTACTTC.

The chain carries TRBV29-1 and TRBJ1-2, with 9 positions matching TRBD1. CDR1 and CDR2 from the germline V gene are SQVTM and ANQGSEA. This CDR3 contains 13 residues. The V and J ends lost 4 bases and 3 bases, in that order; junction bases with no gene match: 3. In DNA form, the CDR3 reads TGCAGCGTTGTAACAGGGGGCTACTATGGCTACACCTTC. Translated: CSVVTGGYYGYTF. The full variable domain, in which reference TRBV29-1 and TRBJ1-2 provide the parts outside the CDR3, is SAVISQKPSRDICQRGTSLTIQCQVDSQVTMMFWYRQQPGQSLTLIATANQGSEATYESGFVIDKFPISRPNLTFSTLTVSNMSPEDSSIYLCSVVTGGYYGYTFGSGTRLTVV.

The chain joins TRBV13 to TRBJ2-2; TRBD2 agrees at 13 bases. Germline V gives CDR1 PRHDT, CDR2 FYEKMQ (reference sequence). Germline trimming cut 4 bases from V and 7 bases from J; bases unmatched to any gene: 6. The CDR3 totals 16 residues. CDR3 residues: CASSYRTSGSIGELFF. CDR3 sequence (DNA): TGTGCCAGCAGCTACCGGACTAGCGGGAGTATCGGGGAGCTGTTTTTT.

This chain links TRBV6-5 with TRBJ1-5; TRBD1 might be the D (5 bases). V lost 6 bases, J lost 5 bases, and 11 bases lay in between. The length of the CDR3 is 13 residues. Per the germline V gene, CDR1 is MNHEY and CDR2 is SVGAGI. CDR3 bases: TGTGCCAGCAGCTATGTAGGGGATCAGCCCCAGCATTTT. It encodes CASSYVGDQPQHF.

This clonotype is a singleton in its sample. V is TRBV29-1 and J is TRBJ2-7; 7 bases fit TRBD2. The CDR3 contains 12 residues. Unmatched junction bases numbered 3, after V lost 7 bases and J lost 0 bases. CDR1 and CDR2 (germline): SQVTM, ANQGSEA. CDR3 loop: CSGGGSSYEQYF. CDR3 nucleotide sequence: TGCAGCGGGGGGGGTAGCTCCTACGAGCAGTACTTC.

The sample holds many counts of this clonotype. The genes are TRBV28 and TRBJ2-7; 7 nucleotides match TRBD2. Germline CDR1 reads MDHEN; CDR2 reads SYDVKM. This CDR3 is built from 15 residues. Trimming cost V 6 bases and J 2 bases; bases outside gene matches: 10. The CDR3 spells CASREGLAVTYEQYF. The CDR3 region has the DNA TGTGCCAGCAGGGAGGGGCTAGCGGTGACCTACGAGCAGTACTTC.

This clonotype was seen repeatedly, ten times or more. The chain employs TRBV2 and TRBJ2-7; 10 nucleotides agree with TRBD2. The CDR3 runs to 20 residues. Trimming cost V 2 bases and J 3 bases; bases outside gene matches: 19. CDR1 is SNHLY and CDR2 is FYNNEI in the germline V gene. The CDR3 nucleotides read TGTGCCAGCAGTGAAAATGGGCTAGCGGGAGCCCCGGGCACGGGCTACGAGCAGTACTTC. Its protein is CASSENGLAGAPGTGYEQYF.

This clonotype appeared many times. The V call is TRBV30, the J call TRBJ2-3; D remains ambiguous. Trimming removed 3 bases at V and 5 bases at J, with 12 bases between. The CDR3 runs 13 residues. Germline CDR1 is GTSNPN and CDR2 is SVGIG (reference sequence). This chain's CDR3 is CAWRAGQRDTQYF. The CDR3 nucleotides read TGTGCCTGGAGAGCCGGGCAGAGAGATACGCAGTATTTT. Filled out from reference TRBV30 and TRBJ2-3, the complete variable domain reads SQTIHQWPATLVQPVGSPLSLECTVEGTSNPNLYWYRQAAGRGLQLLFYSVGIGQISSEVPQNLSASRPQDRQFILSSKKLLLSDSGFYLCAWRAGQRDTQYFGPGTRLTVL.

This clonotype was seen a few times. This chain joins TRBV7-9 and TRBJ2-5, with 8 positions matching TRBD1. The CDR3 spans 15 residues. Unmatched junction bases numbered 9, after V lost 4 bases and J lost 5 bases. The V gene's germline CDR1 is SEHNR and CDR2 FQNEAQ (reference sequence). CDR3 protein: CASSSLDRDKETQYF. The CDR3 nucleotides read TGTGCCAGCAGCTCGTTGGACAGGGATAAGGAGACCCAGTACTTC.

Ten or more counts support this clonotype. V gene TRBV2 combines with J gene TRBJ1-2, with D tentatively TRBD1 (5 bases). CDR1 is SNHLY and CDR2 is FYNNEI in the germline V gene. Trimming cost V 6 bases and J 4 bases, with 12 bases left between them. CDR3 length: 13 residues. The CDR3 nucleotides read TGTGCCAGCAGCAGTAGGACAACCTATGGCTACACCTTC. This gives the protein CASSSRTTYGYTF.

This chain uses TRBV30 with TRBJ1-2; 7 bases line up with TRBD1. With V trimmed by 7 bases and J by 5 bases, 10 bases remained unmatched. There are 13 residues in the CDR3. Germline CDR1 reads GTSNPN; CDR2 reads SVGIG (reference sequence). Here the CDR3 reads CASSFTGEYGYTF. In DNA form, the CDR3 reads TGTGCCTCAAGTTTTACAGGGGAGTATGGCTACACCTTC.

The sample holds a few counts of this clonotype. This chain links TRBV20-1 with TRBJ2-1; TRBD1 matches at 7 bases. In germline, CDR1 is DFQATT, CDR2 SNEGSKA (reference sequence). After removal of 0 bases from V and 1 base from J, the junction contained 3 bases not matched to a gene. The CDR3 sequence is 15 residues long. The CDR3 sequence is CSARDRTGSYNEQFF. CDR3 DNA: TGCAGTGCTAGAGACCGGACAGGTTCCTACAATGAGCAGTTCTTC.